Below, 26 T cell receptor beta chains from the same sample are listed, as sequenced in a study of memory CD4+ T cells and cytomegalovirus serostatus. Single viable CD3+CD4+CD8-CD45RO+ cells were sorted as the memory CD4+ T cells. The repertoire was sequenced with immunoSEQ multiplex PCR; TCRdb's copy has only in-frame clones and lacks some. The sample includes roughly 76,000 clones, 60% to 80% seen only once; the top ten take about 2.5%. Sequences were obtained from memory CD4+ T cells from blood. The receptors here all came from an adult in good health and CMV-seropositive.

This chain links TRBV6-5 with TRBJ1-2; D unresolved. Trimming shortened V by 0 bases and J by 5 bases, and 10 bases separated the two germline ends. From germline, CDR1 is MNHEY and CDR2 SVGAGI. The CDR3 contains 14 residues. The CDR3, as DNA: TGTGCCAGCAGTTACTCGCCGGCCCAATATGGCTACACCTTC. Translated: CASSYSPAQYGYTF.

The DNA for the CDR3 is TGTGCCAGCAGCGCCCCCAGGGCAAGCGGAGAAGAGACCCAGTACTTC. It yields the protein CASSAPRASGEETQYF. The gene calls are TRBV9 and TRBJ2-5; TRBD1 or TRBD2 may be the D gene (5 bases each). Germline CDR1 is SGDLS and CDR2 is YYNGEE. This CDR3 has 16 amino acids. V was clipped by 3 bases and J by 3 bases, with 18 bases between them. Full variable domain (outside the CDR3, taken from reference TRBV9 and TRBJ2-5): DSGVTQTPKHLITATGQRVTLRCSPRSGDLSVYWYQQSLDQGLQFLIQYYNGEERAKGNILERFSAQQFPDLHSELNLSSLELGDSALYFCASSAPRASGEETQYFGPGTRLLVL.

The chain couples TRBV16 to TRBJ1-1, with D perhaps matching TRBD1 (5 bases). Germline CDR1 KGHSY, CDR2 FQNENV. This CDR3 spans 15 amino acids. V dropped 1 base and J dropped 4 bases, with 13 bases sitting between them. The CDR3 nucleotides are TGTGCCAGCAGCCAATATTCAGGGAGGAGCACTGAAGCTTTCTTT. This translates into CASSQYSGRSTEAFF.

V and J are TRBV30 and TRBJ2-3; D not resolved. V dropped 1 base and J dropped 0 bases, with 5 bases sitting between them. This CDR3 region has 13 residues. Germline V gene data show CDR1 as GTSNPN and CDR2 as SVGIG (reference sequence). This CDR3 reads CAWSDPSTDTQYF. CDR3 bases: TGTGCCTGGAGTGATCCTAGCACAGATACGCAGTATTTT.

The V gene is TRBV11-2, the J gene TRBJ1-1; D is undetermined. The CDR3 runs to 14 residues. Deletions cut 7 bases from V and 1 base from J, with 13 bases between. In germline, CDR1 is SGHAT, CDR2 FQNNGV. The CDR3 DNA is TGTGCCAGCACCTTTTTCGTTGGGAACACTGAAGCTTTCTTT. Its translation is CASTFFVGNTEAFF.

This clone was observed once. This chain connects TRBV4-3 to TRBJ2-6; 8 bases match TRBD2. From germline, CDR1 is LGHNA and CDR2 YSLEER. The V gene end was trimmed by 0 bases and the J gene end by 3 bases; junction bases not matched to a gene: 4. The length of the CDR3 is 17 residues. Here the CDR3 DNA reads TGCGCCAGCAGCCAAGAGAGCGGGAGTTATGGGGCCAACGTCCTGACTTTC. Translation: CASSQESGSYGANVLTF.

In this sample, this clone turned up a few times. This chain's CDR3 is CASSPTGQWDIQYF. As DNA, the CDR3 is TGTGCCAGCAGTCCGACAGGGCAGTGGGACATTCAGTACTTC. The chain combines TRBV27 with TRBJ2-4, with 7 positions matching TRBD1. The ends lost 5 bases at V and 8 bases at J; junction bases unmatched: 9. From germline, CDR1 is MNHEY and CDR2 SMNVEV (reference sequence). This CDR3 is built from 14 residues.

This sequence joins TRBV15 and TRBJ1-1; 8 nucleotides match TRBD1. The trim removed 0 bases at V and 0 bases at J, leaving 12 bases unmatched. Germline-derived CDR1 and CDR2 are LNHNV and YYDKDF (reference sequence). This CDR3 spans 19 amino acids. The CDR3 loop reads CATSRDLGGTGYMNTEAFF. In nucleotides, the CDR3 is TGTGCCACCAGCAGAGACTTAGGGGGGACAGGTTATATGAACACTGAAGCTTTCTTT.

As to this clone: The same CDR3 arises from other DNA sequences in this sample as well. This chain joins TRBV18 and TRBJ1-5; D is ambiguous. V lost 3 bases and J 4 bases, leaving 7 bases between the germline ends. Germline loops: CDR1 KGHSH, CDR2 LQKENI. This CDR3 is built from 13 residues. The CDR3 DNA reads TGTGCCAGCTCACCCGGGCGAAATCAGCCCCAGCATTTT. It yields the protein CASSPGRNQPQHF.

The chain links TRBV7-2 to TRBJ2-2, with D perhaps matching TRBD2 (5 bases). Germline V gene lookup returns CDR1 SGHTA and CDR2 FQGNSA. Trimming cost V 5 bases and J 1 base, with 14 bases left between them. The CDR3 is 16 amino acids. The CDR3 is CASSLQPGWNTGELFF. CDR3 in DNA: TGTGCCAGCAGCCTTCAGCCGGGATGGAACACCGGGGAGCTGTTTTTT.

This chain uses TRBV7-8 with TRBJ2-5; TRBD2 matches at 8 bases. V was clipped by 4 bases and J by 3 bases; unmatched bases: 16. The germline gives CDR1 SGHVS, CDR2 FQNEAQ. The CDR3 is made up of 18 amino acids. The CDR3: CASSSRLAQVLTKETQYF. CDR3 coding DNA: TGTGCCAGCAGCTCGCGACTAGCGCAAGTCCTGACTAAAGAGACCCAGTACTTC.

This chain uses TRBV9 with TRBJ2-1; 9 nucleotides line up with TRBD2. The germline gives CDR1 SGDLS, CDR2 YYNGEE. CDR3 length equals 15 residues. V lost 4 bases and J lost 5; bases outside the gene matches: 7. For the CDR3, the DNA is TGTGCCAGCAGCATTAGCGGGAGTCCCCACAATGAGCAGTTCTTC. Translated, it gives CASSISGSPHNEQFF. The whole variable domain, remainder taken from reference TRBV9 and TRBJ2-1, is DSGVTQTPKHLITATGQRVTLRCSPRSGDLSVYWYQQSLDQGLQFLIQYYNGEERAKGNILERFSAQQFPDLHSELNLSSLELGDSALYFCASSISGSPHNEQFFGPGTRLTVL.

This clone was counted only a few times. The J gene is TRBJ2-5, the V gene TRBV5-6; 8 bases agree with TRBD2. The junction had 6 bases not matched to a gene; V was cut back by 4 bases and J by 7 bases. Per germline, CDR1 SGHDT and CDR2 YYEEEE. The CDR3 runs 13 residues. CDR3 nucleotide sequence: TGTGCCAGCAGCCTGGGACTAGTCTTGACCCAGTACTTC. This gives the protein CASSLGLVLTQYF. The full variable domain, in which reference TRBV5-6 and TRBJ2-5 provide the parts outside the CDR3, is DAGVTQSPTHLIKTRGQQVTLRCSPKSGHDTVSWYQQALGQGPQFIFQYYEEEERQRGNFPDRFSGHQFPNYSSELNVNALLLGDSALYLCASSLGLVLTQYFGPGTRLLVL.

The chain employs TRBV6-6 and TRBJ1-2; tentatively, D is TRBD1 (6 bases). V lost 6 bases and J 6 bases, leaving 11 bases between the germline ends. The CDR3 runs to 12 residues. Per the germline V gene, CDR1 is MNHNY and CDR2 is SVGAGI (reference sequence). CDR3 sequence (DNA): TGTGCCAGCAGCTACAGGGAGGATGGCTACACCTTC. It yields the protein CASSYREDGYTF.

The CDR3 sequence: CASSPSLRVAGGPDEQFF. Here the CDR3 DNA reads TGCGCCAGCAGCCCATCACTTAGGGTAGCGGGAGGGCCCGATGAGCAGTTCTTC. The chain is built from TRBV4-3 and TRBJ2-1, with 11 bases fitting TRBD2. Germline CDR1 LGHNA, CDR2 YSLEER. V was clipped by 4 bases and J by 8 bases; unmatched bases: 16. The CDR3 has 18 amino acids.

The chain uses TRBV7-2 and TRBJ1-2; D is undetermined. Trimming took off 3 bases at V and 5 bases at J, with 16 bases between the two ends. The CDR3 has 15 amino acids. Germline V gene data show CDR1 as SGHTA and CDR2 as FQGNSA. The CDR3 DNA reads as TGTGCCAGCAGCTTGACCGTAGTATCGGGGTATGGCTACACCTTC. It codes for CASSLTVVSGYGYTF.

The chain uses TRBV30 and TRBJ2-1; 11 bases align to TRBD1. In germline, CDR1 is GTSNPN, CDR2 SVGIG (reference sequence). The V gene end was trimmed by 3 bases and the J gene end by 2 bases; junction bases not matched to a gene: 12. The CDR3 runs to 18 residues. In DNA, the CDR3 is TGTGCCTGGAGGACGATGGGTTTGGGACAGGGGGCCTACAATGAGCAGTTCTTC. Translating it yields CAWRTMGLGQGAYNEQFF.

The V and J genes are TRBV27 and TRBJ2-5; D is ambiguous. Trimming shortened V by 6 bases and J by 3 bases, and 11 bases separated the two germline ends. The CDR3 runs 13 residues. CDR1 and CDR2 (germline): MNHEY, SMNVEV (reference sequence). CDR3 nucleotide sequence: TGTGCCAGCAGACAAAGGACGGAAGAGACCCAGTACTTC. Translation gives CASRQRTEETQYF.

This clone occurred a few times. The rearrangement uses TRBV5-1 and TRBJ1-4; D possibly corresponds to TRBD1 (6 bases). Germline CDR1 SGHRS, CDR2 YFSETQ. This CDR3 has 16 residues. Trimming cost V 0 bases and J 4 bases, with 13 bases left between them. The CDR3 sequence is CASSLGVGTNNEKLFF. The CDR3 nucleotides read TGCGCCAGCAGCTTGGGGGTAGGGACAAATAATGAAAAACTGTTTTTT.

The V gene is TRBV19, the J gene TRBJ2-6, with TRBD1 identical over 12 bases. The CDR3 totals 19 residues. V shed 7 bases and J 4 bases; nucleotides not matched to a gene: 14. Germline CDR1 and CDR2: LNHDA and SQIVND (reference sequence). CDR3 sequence reads: CASNIRPGTGGRGANVLTF. The CDR3 DNA reads as TGTGCCAGTAACATAAGGCCCGGGACAGGGGGCAGAGGGGCCAACGTCCTGACTTTC. The full variable domain, completed using reference TRBV19 and TRBJ2-6, is DGGITQSPKYLFRKEGQNVTLSCEQNLNHDAMYWYRQDPGQGLRLIYYSQIVNDFQKGDIAEGYSVSREKKESFPLTVTSAQKNPTAFYLCASNIRPGTGGRGANVLTFGAGSRLTVL.

The chain links TRBV7-2 to TRBJ1-2; D uncertain. CDR1 SGHTA and CDR2 FQGNSA come from the germline V gene. Trimming pared 1 base from V and 4 bases from J, leaving 10 bases between. CDR3 length equals 14 residues. The CDR3 nucleotides read TGTGCCAGCAGCTTAGACGGGGTCATCTATGGCTACACCTTC. Translated, it gives CASSLDGVIYGYTF.

The J gene is TRBJ1-1, the V gene TRBV11-3; 9 bases align to TRBD1. This CDR3 contains 15 residues. Germline V lookup: CDR1 SGHNT, CDR2 YENEEA. V shed 4 bases and J 1 base; nucleotides not matched to a gene: 4. CDR3 protein: CASSSGGQGNTEAFF. CDR3 in DNA: TGTGCCAGCAGCTCAGGGGGACAGGGGAACACTGAAGCTTTCTTT.

The chain is built from TRBV5-1 and TRBJ2-1, with D possibly TRBD2 on 5 matching bases. The CDR3 loop spans 14 amino acids. Looked up from germline, CDR1 is SGHRS and CDR2 is YFSETQ. V lost 3 bases and J lost 2, with 9 bases in between. CDR3 DNA sequence: TGCGCCAGCAGCTCCGGACTGACCTACAATGAGCAGTTCTTC. Translating it yields CASSSGLTYNEQFF.

The rearrangement uses TRBV2 and TRBJ2-2; D is unclear. CDR1 SNHLY and CDR2 FYNNEI come from the germline V gene. Trimming stripped 6 bases from V and 4 bases from J, with 15 bases between. The CDR3 extends over 15 amino acids. CDR3 nucleotide sequence: TGTGCCAGCAGCACCCGCGACGGCACCACCGGGGAGCTGTTTTTT. Protein sequence: CASSTRDGTTGELFF.

The J gene is TRBJ1-2, the V gene TRBV6-6; D possibly corresponds to TRBD1 (6 bases). V was cut by 5 bases and J by 4 bases, with 8 bases left in between. Germline V lookup: CDR1 MNHNY, CDR2 SVGAGI (reference sequence). This CDR3 spans 12 amino acids. The CDR3 nucleotides are TGTGCCAGCAGTGAGGGGGGCTATGGCTACACCTTC. Translation gives CASSEGGYGYTF.

This chain connects TRBV18 to TRBJ2-7; 9 bases map to TRBD1. The CDR3 covers 15 residues. The germline CDR1 and CDR2 sequences are KGHSH and LQKENI. Trimming cost V 3 bases and J 5 bases; bases outside gene matches: 8. Here the CDR3 reads CASSPTWTGANEQYV. CDR3 coding DNA: TGTGCCAGCTCACCTACCTGGACAGGGGCCAACGAGCAGTACGTC.